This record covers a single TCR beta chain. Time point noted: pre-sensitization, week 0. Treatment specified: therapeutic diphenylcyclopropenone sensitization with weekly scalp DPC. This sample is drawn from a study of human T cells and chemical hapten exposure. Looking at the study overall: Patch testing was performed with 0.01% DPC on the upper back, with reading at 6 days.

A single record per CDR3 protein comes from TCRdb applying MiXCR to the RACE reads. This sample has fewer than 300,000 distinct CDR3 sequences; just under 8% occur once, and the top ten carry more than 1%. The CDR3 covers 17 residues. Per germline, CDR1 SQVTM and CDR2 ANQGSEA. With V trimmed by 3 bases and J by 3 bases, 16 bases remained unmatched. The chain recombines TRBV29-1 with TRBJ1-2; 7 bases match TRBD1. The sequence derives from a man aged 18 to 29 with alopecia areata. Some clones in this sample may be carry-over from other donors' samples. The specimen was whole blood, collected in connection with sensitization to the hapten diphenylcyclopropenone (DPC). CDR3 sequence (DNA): TGCAGCGTTGAGGGGTTAAGGGACAGATCGGTGGACTATGGCTACACCTTC. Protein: CSVEGLRDRSVDYGYTF.